This T cell receptor (beta chain) was identified in a study of patients and donors after allogeneic stem cell transplantation. TCRdb itself ran the RT-PCR reads through MiXCR, one entry per CDR3 protein. This table holds about 960,000 distinct CDR3 sequences, 18% found once. This CDR3 has 16 amino acids. V was trimmed by 2 bases and J by 2 bases, leaving 10 bases between them. Germline CDR1 SGHTA, CDR2 FQGTGA. The sequence came from a human donor who was either an allogeneic HSCT recipient or a stem cell or donor lymphocyte infusion donor (not recorded which). It is not recorded whose cells these are; they may come from a transplant donor. V gene TRBV7-3 combines with J gene TRBJ2-6; D is perhaps TRBD1 or TRBD2 (5 bases each). Sequenced input: blood, either unsorted or a sorted T cell fraction (not recorded which). CDR3 in DNA: TGTGCCAGCAGCTTATCTAGGGGAGCTGGGGCCAACGTCCTGACTTTC. Translated: CASSLSRGAGANVLTF.